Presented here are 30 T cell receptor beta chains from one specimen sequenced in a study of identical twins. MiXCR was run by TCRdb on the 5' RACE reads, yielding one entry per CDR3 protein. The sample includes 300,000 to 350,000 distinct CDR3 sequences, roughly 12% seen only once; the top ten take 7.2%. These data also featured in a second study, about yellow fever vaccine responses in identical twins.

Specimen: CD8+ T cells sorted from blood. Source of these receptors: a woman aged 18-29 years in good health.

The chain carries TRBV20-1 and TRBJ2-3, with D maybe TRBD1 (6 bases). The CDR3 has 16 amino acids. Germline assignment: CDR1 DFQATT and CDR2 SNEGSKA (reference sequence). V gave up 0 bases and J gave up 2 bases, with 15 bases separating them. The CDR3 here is CSARDHEGVNTDTQYF. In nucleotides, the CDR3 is TGCAGTGCTAGAGATCATGAGGGGGTGAACACAGATACGCAGTATTTT.

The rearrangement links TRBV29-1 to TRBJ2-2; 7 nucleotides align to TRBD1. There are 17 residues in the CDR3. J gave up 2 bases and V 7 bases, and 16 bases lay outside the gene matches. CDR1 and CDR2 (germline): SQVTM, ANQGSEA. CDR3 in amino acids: CSALGGNRDSNTGELFF. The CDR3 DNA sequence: TGCAGCGCACTCGGTGGGAATCGGGACAGCAACACCGGGGAGCTGTTTTTT.

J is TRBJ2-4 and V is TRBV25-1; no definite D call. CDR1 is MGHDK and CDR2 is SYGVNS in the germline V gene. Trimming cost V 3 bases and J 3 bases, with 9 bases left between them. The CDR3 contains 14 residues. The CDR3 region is CASSDRYGKNIQYF. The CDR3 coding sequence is TGTGCCAGCAGTGATCGATATGGCAAAAACATTCAGTACTTC.

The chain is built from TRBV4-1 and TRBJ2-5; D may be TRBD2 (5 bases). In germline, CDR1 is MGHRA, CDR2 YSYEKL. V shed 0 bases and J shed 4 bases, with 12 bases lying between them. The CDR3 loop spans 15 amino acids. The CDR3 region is CASSQDRAGGETQYF. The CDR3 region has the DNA TGCGCCAGCAGCCAAGATCGGGCCGGAGGAGAGACCCAGTACTTC.

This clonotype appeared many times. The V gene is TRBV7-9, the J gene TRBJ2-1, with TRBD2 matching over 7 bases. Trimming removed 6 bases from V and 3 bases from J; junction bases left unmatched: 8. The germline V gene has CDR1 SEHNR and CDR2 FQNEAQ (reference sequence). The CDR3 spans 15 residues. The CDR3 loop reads CASSHLAEIYNEQFF. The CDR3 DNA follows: TGTGCCAGCAGTCATCTAGCGGAGATCTACAATGAGCAGTTCTTC.

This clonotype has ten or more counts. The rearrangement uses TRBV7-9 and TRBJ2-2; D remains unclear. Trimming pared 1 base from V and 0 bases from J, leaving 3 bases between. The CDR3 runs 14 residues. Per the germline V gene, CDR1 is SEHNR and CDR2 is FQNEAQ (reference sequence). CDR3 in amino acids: CASSLDTNTGELFF. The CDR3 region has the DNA TGTGCCAGCAGCTTAGATACGAACACCGGGGAGCTGTTTTTT.

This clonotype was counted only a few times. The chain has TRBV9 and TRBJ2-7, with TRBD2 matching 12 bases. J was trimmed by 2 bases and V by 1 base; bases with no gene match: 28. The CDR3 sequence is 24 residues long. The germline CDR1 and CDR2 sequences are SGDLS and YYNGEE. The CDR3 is CASSVRRGGECQYGLAGPPYEQYV. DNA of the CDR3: TGTGCCAGCAGCGTACGTAGAGGTGGGGAGTGTCAATATGGACTAGCGGGGCCCCCCTACGAGCAGTACGTC.

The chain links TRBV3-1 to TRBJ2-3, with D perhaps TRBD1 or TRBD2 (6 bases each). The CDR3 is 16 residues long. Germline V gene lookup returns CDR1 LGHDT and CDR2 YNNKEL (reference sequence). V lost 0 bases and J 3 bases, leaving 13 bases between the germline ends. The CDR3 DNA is TGTGCCAGCAGCCAAGATAATAAGGGGGGAACAGATACGCAGTATTTT. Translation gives CASSQDNKGGTDTQYF.

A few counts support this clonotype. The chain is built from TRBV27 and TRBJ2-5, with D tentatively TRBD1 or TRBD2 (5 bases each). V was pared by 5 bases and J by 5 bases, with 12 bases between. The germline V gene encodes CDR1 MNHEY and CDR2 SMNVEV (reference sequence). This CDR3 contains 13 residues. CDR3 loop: CASSHQGAETQYF. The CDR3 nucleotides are TGTGCCAGCAGTCACCAGGGAGCGGAGACCCAGTACTTC.

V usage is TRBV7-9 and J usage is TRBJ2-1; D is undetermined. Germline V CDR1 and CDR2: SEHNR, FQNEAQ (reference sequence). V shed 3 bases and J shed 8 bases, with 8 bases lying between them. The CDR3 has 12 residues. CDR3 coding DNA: TGTGCCAGCAGCTTGAACGAGTATGAGCAGTTCTTC. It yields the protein CASSLNEYEQFF.

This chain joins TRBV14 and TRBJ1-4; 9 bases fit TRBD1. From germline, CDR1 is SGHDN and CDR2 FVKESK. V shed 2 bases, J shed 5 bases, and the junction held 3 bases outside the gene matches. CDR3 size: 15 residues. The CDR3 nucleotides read TGTGCCAGCAGCCAAATTGGACAGGGGAATGAAAAACTGTTTTTT. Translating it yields CASSQIGQGNEKLFF.

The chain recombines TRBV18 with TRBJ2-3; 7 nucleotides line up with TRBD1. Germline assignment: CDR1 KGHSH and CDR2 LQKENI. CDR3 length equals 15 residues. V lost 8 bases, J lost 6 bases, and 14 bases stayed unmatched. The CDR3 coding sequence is TGTGCCAGCCATCACCTGGCAGGGGGAGAGGATACGCAGTATTTT. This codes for CASHHLAGGEDTQYF.

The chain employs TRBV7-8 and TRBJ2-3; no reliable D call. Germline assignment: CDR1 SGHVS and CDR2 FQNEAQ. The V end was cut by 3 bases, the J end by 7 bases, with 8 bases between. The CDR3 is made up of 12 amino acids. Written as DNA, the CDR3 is TGTGCCAGCAGCTTCCCCCCCAATACGCAGTATTTT. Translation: CASSFPPNTQYF.

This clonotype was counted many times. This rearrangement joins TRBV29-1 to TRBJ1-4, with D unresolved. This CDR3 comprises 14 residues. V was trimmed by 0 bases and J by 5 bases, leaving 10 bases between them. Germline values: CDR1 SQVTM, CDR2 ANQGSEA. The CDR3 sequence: CSVEEGSRNEKLFF. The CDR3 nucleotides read TGCAGCGTTGAAGAAGGGTCCAGGAATGAAAAACTGTTTTTT.

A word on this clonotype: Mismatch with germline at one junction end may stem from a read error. Here the CDR3 DNA reads TGTGCCAGCAGAGGGACTTACACCGGGGAGCAGTTTTTT. Translation gives CASRGTYTGEQFF. The V call is TRBV14, the J call TRBJ2-2, with D possibly matching TRBD2 (6 bases). The CDR3 totals 13 residues. Germline values: CDR1 SGHDN, CDR2 FVKESK. The full variable domain, completed using reference TRBV14 and TRBJ2-2, is EAGVTQFPSHSVIEKGQTVTLRCDPISGHDNLYWYRRVMGKEIKFLLHFVKESKQDESGMPNNRFLAERTGGTYSTLKVQPAELEDSGVYFCASRGTYTGEQFFGEGSRLTVL.

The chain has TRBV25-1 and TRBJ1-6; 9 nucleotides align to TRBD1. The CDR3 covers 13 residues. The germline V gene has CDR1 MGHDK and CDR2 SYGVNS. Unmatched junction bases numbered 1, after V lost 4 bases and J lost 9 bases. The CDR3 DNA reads TGTGCCAGCAGTGGGACAGGGGTTTCACCCCTCCACTTT. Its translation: CASSGTGVSPLHF.

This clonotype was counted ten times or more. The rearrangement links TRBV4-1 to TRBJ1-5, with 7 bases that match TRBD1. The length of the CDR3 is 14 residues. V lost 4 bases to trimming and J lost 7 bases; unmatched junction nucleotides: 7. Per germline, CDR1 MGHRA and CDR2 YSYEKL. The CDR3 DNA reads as TGCGCCAGCAGCCCAACAGGGGTAGGGCAGCCCCAGCATTTT. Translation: CASSPTGVGQPQHF.

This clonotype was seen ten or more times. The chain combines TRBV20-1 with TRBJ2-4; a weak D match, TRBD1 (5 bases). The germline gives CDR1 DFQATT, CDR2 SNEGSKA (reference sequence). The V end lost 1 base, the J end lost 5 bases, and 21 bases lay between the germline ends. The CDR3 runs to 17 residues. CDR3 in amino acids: CSARARRASDLQNIQYF. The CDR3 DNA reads TGCAGTGCTAGAGCGCGCAGGGCTTCAGACCTCCAAAACATTCAGTACTTC.

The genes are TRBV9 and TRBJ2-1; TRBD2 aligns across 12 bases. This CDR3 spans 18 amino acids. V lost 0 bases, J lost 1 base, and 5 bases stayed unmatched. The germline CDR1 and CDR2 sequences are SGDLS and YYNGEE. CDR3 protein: CASSVGLAGAGSYNEQFF. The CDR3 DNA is TGTGCCAGCAGCGTAGGACTAGCGGGAGCCGGGTCCTACAATGAGCAGTTCTTC.

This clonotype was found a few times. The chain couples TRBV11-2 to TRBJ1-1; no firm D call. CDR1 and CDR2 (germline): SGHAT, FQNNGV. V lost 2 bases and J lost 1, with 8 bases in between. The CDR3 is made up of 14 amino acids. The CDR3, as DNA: TGTGCCAGCAGCTTACCAGTTTCGAACACTGAAGCTTTCTTT. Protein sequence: CASSLPVSNTEAFF.

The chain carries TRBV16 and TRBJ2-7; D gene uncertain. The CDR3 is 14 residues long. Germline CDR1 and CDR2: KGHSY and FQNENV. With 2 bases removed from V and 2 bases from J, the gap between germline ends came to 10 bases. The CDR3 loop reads CASSQQSRTYEQYF. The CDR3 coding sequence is TGTGCCAGCAGCCAACAAAGTAGGACCTACGAGCAGTACTTC. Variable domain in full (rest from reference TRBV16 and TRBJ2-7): GEEVAQTPKHLVRGEGQKAKLYCAPIKGHSYVFWYQQVLKNEFKFLISFQNENVFDETGMPKERFSAKCLPNSPCSLEIQATKLEDSAVYFCASSQQSRTYEQYFGPGTRLTVT.

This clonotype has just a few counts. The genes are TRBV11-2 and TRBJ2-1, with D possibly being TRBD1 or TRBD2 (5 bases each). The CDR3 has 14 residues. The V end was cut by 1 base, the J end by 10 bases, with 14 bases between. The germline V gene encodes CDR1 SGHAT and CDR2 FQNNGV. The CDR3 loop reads CASSLGGLFREQFF. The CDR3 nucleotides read TGTGCCAGCAGCTTAGGGGGGTTGTTCCGGGAGCAGTTCTTC.

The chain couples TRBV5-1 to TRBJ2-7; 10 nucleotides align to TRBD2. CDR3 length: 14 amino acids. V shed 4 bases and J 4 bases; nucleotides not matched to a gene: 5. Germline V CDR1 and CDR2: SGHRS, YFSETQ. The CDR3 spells CASSPASGSYEQYF. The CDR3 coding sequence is TGCGCCAGCAGCCCCGCTAGCGGGAGTTACGAGCAGTACTTC.

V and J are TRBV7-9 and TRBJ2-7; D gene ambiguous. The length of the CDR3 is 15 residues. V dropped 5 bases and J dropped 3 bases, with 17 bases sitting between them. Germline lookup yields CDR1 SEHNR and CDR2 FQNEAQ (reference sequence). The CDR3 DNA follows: TGTGCCAGCAGCGGGCGGCCAGCAGCCAGCTACGAGCAGTACTTC. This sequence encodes CASSGRPAASYEQYF.

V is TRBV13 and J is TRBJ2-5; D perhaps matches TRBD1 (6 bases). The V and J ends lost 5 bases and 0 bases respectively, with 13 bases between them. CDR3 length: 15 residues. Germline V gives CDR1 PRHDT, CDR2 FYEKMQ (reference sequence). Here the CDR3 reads CASSPRGWDQETQYF. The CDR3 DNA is TGTGCCAGCAGCCCCAGGGGATGGGACCAAGAGACCCAGTACTTC. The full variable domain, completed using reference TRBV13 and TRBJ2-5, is AAGVIQSPRHLIKEKRETATLKCYPIPRHDTVYWYQQGPGQDPQFLISFYEKMQSDKGSIPDRFSAQQFSDYHSELNMSSLELGDSALYFCASSPRGWDQETQYFGPGTRLLVL.

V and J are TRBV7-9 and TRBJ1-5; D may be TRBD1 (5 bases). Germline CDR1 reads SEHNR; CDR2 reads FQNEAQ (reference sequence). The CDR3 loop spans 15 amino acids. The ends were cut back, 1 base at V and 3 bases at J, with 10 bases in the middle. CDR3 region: CASSLGGVFNQPQHF. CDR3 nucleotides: TGTGCCAGCAGCTTAGGGGGGGTATTCAATCAGCCCCAGCATTTT. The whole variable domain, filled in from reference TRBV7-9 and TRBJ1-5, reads DTGVSQNPRHKITKRGQNVTFRCDPISEHNRLYWYRQTLGQGPEFLTYFQNEAQLEKSRLLSDRFSAERPKGSFSTLEIQRTEQGDSAMYLCASSLGGVFNQPQHFGDGTRLSIL.

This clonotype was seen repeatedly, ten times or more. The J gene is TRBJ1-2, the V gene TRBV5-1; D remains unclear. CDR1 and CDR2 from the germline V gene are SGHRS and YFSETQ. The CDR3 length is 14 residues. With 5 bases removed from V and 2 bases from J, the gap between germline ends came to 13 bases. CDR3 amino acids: CASSPGFGNYGYTF. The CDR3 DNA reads TGCGCCAGCAGTCCCGGGTTCGGCAACTATGGCTACACCTTC.

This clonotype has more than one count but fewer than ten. CDR3 bases: TGCAGTGCTAGAGATCGTCTAGCGGGAGGGCCAGAGTCAGATACGCAGTATTTT. Translating gives CSARDRLAGGPESDTQYF. J is TRBJ2-3 and V is TRBV20-1; 12 positions match TRBD2. The CDR3 is 18 residues long. CDR1 and CDR2 (germline): DFQATT, SNEGSKA (reference sequence). V gave up 0 bases and J gave up 4 bases; unmatched junction bases: 11.

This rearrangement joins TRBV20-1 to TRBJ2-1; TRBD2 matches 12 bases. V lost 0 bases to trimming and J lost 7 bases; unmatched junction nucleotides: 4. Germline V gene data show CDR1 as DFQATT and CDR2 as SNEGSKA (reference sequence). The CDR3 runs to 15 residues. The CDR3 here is CSARELAGGENEQFF. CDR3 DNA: TGCAGTGCTAGAGAGCTAGCGGGGGGGGAGAATGAGCAGTTCTTC.

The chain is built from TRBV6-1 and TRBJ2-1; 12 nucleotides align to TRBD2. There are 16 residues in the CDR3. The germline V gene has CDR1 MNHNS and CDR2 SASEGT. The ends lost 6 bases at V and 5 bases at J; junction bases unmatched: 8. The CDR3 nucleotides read TGTGCCAGCAGCCTTGGGACTAGCGGGCCGAACAATGAGCAGTTCTTC. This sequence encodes CASSLGTSGPNNEQFF.